A selection of T cell receptor beta chains follows, all from one sample in a study of T cell responses to AZD1222 COVID-19 vaccine. Sequencing used immunoSEQ multiplex PCR; TCRdb keeps in-frame clones, though not all of them. Altogether approximately 120,000 clones are present, more than 85% being singletons, with the ten largest covering 3.1%. The source was peripheral blood, collected on day 0 of AZD1222 vaccination. The receptors shown here come from an adult in good health. Both conserved end residues are part of each CDR3.

V gene	CDR3 length	CDR3 protein
TRBV28	12	CAPELVRNEQFF
TRBV29-1	12	CSVEGISYEQYF
TRBV7-2	15	CASSLRGLGTGELFF
TRBV7-2	13	CASQRGIQETQYF
TRBV28	14	CATGGSGSSHEQYF
TRBV28	12	CASSFGPLGYTF
TRBV9	13	CASSDRTGNTIYF
TRBV28	14	CASSLFRTNYGYTF
TRBV27	13	CASSLGSNQPQHF
TRBV5-1	15	CASSVEGFGGDTQYF
TRBV4-2	16	CASSQEKTDSGNTIYF
TRBV6-5	14	CASSLNRGDTEAFF
TRBV28	15	CASSSPPSSSYEQYF
TRBV7-8	15	CASSLLFTQGTEAFF
TRBV28	14	CASSSGQALSGYTF
TRBV4-3	14	CASSQHLANYGYTF
TRBV18	14	CASSWDRGGTEAFF
TRBV3-1/TRBV3-2	15	CASSPRDLSSYEQYF
TRBV6-2/TRBV6-3	13	CASSYSTTNEQFF
TRBV29-1	12	CSVDRGADGYTF
TRBV10-3	14	CAISERQVNQPQHF
TRBV5-4	14	CASSLETVNYGYTF
TRBV2	14	CASSGDSLRYGYTF
TRBV19	16	CASSIEGLAGYNEQFF
TRBV6-2/TRBV6-3	16	CASSPFRQGGNQPQHF
TRBV6-5	15	CASSQTSGRGSEQFF
TRBV13	16	CASSPGQGFTNYGYTF
TRBV28	18	CASSLMGSGIIYTGELFF
TRBV4-1	15	CASSQVDSDNSPLHF
TRBV19	13	CASSIGGNQPQHF
TRBV28	15	CASSLISGRFSEQFF
TRBV5-1	16	CASSLGGTSGYNEQFF
TRBV12-3/TRBV12-4	13	CASSLGVNTEAFF